A single sample gave rise to the 24 T cell receptor beta chains below, sequenced in a study of control samples from healthy donors and cancer patients. Profiled with immunoSEQ multiplex PCR; TCRdb holds only in-frame clones, not every one. This sample carries some 120,000 clones, roughly 90% of them seen once, and the ten largest clones take roughly 2.5%. The sequencing sample was made of blood. These receptors were taken from a man between 18 and 29 years old in good health.

The genes are TRBV18 and TRBJ2-3; a possible D gene is TRBD1 (6 bases). Germline lookup yields CDR1 KGHSH and CDR2 LQKENI. The length of the CDR3 is 16 residues. V lost 3 bases and J 2 bases, leaving 15 bases between the germline ends. The CDR3 DNA reads TGTGCCAGCTCACCCTTTTCCCCAGGGGCCACAGATACGCAGTATTTT. It translates to CASSPFSPGATDTQYF.

The chain combines TRBV5-1 with TRBJ2-6; 11 bases line up with TRBD1. After removal of 4 bases from V and 2 bases from J, the junction contained 17 bases not matched to a gene. Germline-derived CDR1 and CDR2 are SGHRS and YFSETQ. CDR3 length: 21 amino acids. DNA of the CDR3: TGCGCCAGCAGCCCCTCCGAGGGACAGGGGGTAAGCTTTGCTGGGGCCAACGTCCTGACTTTC. This translates into CASSPSEGQGVSFAGANVLTF.

The chain uses TRBV28 and TRBJ2-1; TRBD1 aligns across 11 bases. Trimming removed 2 bases from V and 3 bases from J; junction bases left unmatched: 6. CDR1 and CDR2 from the germline V gene are MDHEN and SYDVKM. The CDR3 extends over 17 amino acids. Here the CDR3 DNA reads TGTGCCAGCAGTTTAGTGGGACAGGGGGACGTCTACAATGAGCAGTTCTTC. Amino acids: CASSLVGQGDVYNEQFF.

The rearrangement links TRBV10-2 to TRBJ2-1; no clear D gene. Trimming cost V 9 bases and J 2 bases, with 11 bases left between them. The germline CDR1 and CDR2 sequences are WSHSY and SAAADI. The CDR3 is 13 residues long. CDR3 residues: CASSGRAYNEQFF. DNA for the CDR3: TGCGCCAGTTCAGGCCGGGCCTACAATGAGCAGTTCTTC.

The chain carries TRBV7-9 and TRBJ1-5; D unresolved. Germline V gene data show CDR1 as SEHNR and CDR2 as FQNEAQ (reference sequence). Trimming stripped 3 bases from V and 5 bases from J, with 8 bases between. The CDR3 totals 13 residues. CDR3 in DNA: TGTGCCAGCAGCTTTAGGACGGATCAGCCCCAGCATTTT. This gives the protein CASSFRTDQPQHF.

This clone occurred once. The chain has TRBV7-2 and TRBJ2-6; 7 bases are shared with TRBD1. The CDR3 consists of 15 residues. Germline V gives CDR1 SGHTA, CDR2 FQGNSA. V dropped 3 bases and J dropped 2; count of bases not matched to a gene: 1. The CDR3 is CASSFTGAGANVLTF. The CDR3 nucleotides read TGTGCCAGCAGCTTCACAGGGGCTGGGGCCAACGTCCTGACTTTC.

This chain joins TRBV24-1 and TRBJ2-1; 13 bases line up with TRBD2. CDR3 size: 19 residues. After removal of 4 bases from V and 4 bases from J, the junction contained 12 bases not matched to a gene. Germline V CDR1 and CDR2: KGHDR, SFDVKD. CDR3 nucleotides: TGTGCCACCAGTGACCCCTGGATTGAGACTAGCGGGGGGTACAATGAGCAGTTCTTC. This translates into CATSDPWIETSGGYNEQFF.

The genes are TRBV7-9 and TRBJ2-5; 11 bases are a match to TRBD1. Germline V lookup: CDR1 SEHNR, CDR2 FQNEAQ (reference sequence). Losses at the gene ends were 4 bases for V and 7 bases for J; bases not matched to a gene: 2. The CDR3 is 13 residues long. CDR3: CASSSGTGGTQYF. Written as DNA, the CDR3 is TGTGCCAGCAGCTCAGGGACAGGGGGGACCCAGTACTTC.

The V call is TRBV5-4, the J call TRBJ2-5; 9 nucleotides agree with TRBD2. This CDR3 region has 15 residues. Germline lookup yields CDR1 SGHNT and CDR2 YYREEE (reference sequence). Trimming cost V 1 base and J 5 bases; bases outside gene matches: 6. In DNA, the CDR3 is TGTGCCAGCAGCTTGTGGGTAGCGGGAGAGGAGACCCAGTACTTC. Translation: CASSLWVAGEETQYF.

V gene TRBV7-3 combines with J gene TRBJ2-6, with a tentative D call TRBD1 (5 bases). Trimming shortened V by 6 bases and J by 0 bases, and 9 bases separated the two germline ends. This CDR3 spans 15 amino acids. CDR1 is SGHTA, CDR2 FQGTGA, per germline. CDR3 region: CASSVQGSGANVLTF. The CDR3 nucleotides read TGTGCCAGCAGTGTTCAGGGCTCTGGGGCCAACGTCCTGACTTTC.

The V and J genes are TRBV10-3 and TRBJ2-3; TRBD1 aligns across 8 bases. Unmatched junction bases numbered 6, after V lost 6 bases and J lost 1 base. The CDR3 sequence is 15 residues long. Germline V gene lookup returns CDR1 ENHRY and CDR2 SYGVKD. CDR3 nucleotide sequence: TGTGCCATCAGGGAAAGGGGACAGGGCACAGATACGCAGTATTTT. Translation: CAIRERGQGTDTQYF.

This chain connects TRBV2 to TRBJ2-2; the D gene is possibly TRBD2 (6 bases). Germline V CDR1 and CDR2: SNHLY, FYNNEI. This CDR3 has 13 residues. The ends were cut back, 8 bases at V and 0 bases at J, with 7 bases in the middle. CDR3 nucleotide sequence: TGTGCCAGCGCTAGCGCGAACACCGGGGAGCTGTTTTTT. Protein sequence: CASASANTGELFF.

The genes are TRBV9 and TRBJ2-7; 7 positions match TRBD2. The germline gives CDR1 SGDLS, CDR2 YYNGEE. This CDR3 has 15 residues. Germline trimming cut 3 bases from V and 5 bases from J; bases unmatched to any gene: 11. The DNA of the CDR3 is TGTGCCAGCAGCGCCGGAATCGGGGGGTCCGACGAGCAGTACTTC. Translating gives CASSAGIGGSDEQYF.

The chain has TRBV11-3 and TRBJ1-5; 8 nucleotides align to TRBD1. The CDR3 contains 15 residues. The J segment lost 4 bases and the V segment lost 0 bases, leaving 2 bases of the junction unmatched. In germline, CDR1 is SGHNT, CDR2 YENEEA. The CDR3 bases are TGTGCCAGCAGCTTAGACAGGGGGCTAAATCAGCCCCAGCATTTT. The encoded protein is CASSLDRGLNQPQHF.

This clone was found once. The chain employs TRBV29-1 and TRBJ1-4, with a weak D call TRBD1 (5 bases). V was shortened by 7 bases and J by 0 bases, with 12 bases between the two germline ends. Germline V gives CDR1 SQVTM, CDR2 ANQGSEA. This CDR3 region has 14 residues. In nucleotides, the CDR3 is TGCAGCGCCGGGACCCACGCAACTAATGAAAAACTGTTTTTT. This sequence encodes CSAGTHATNEKLFF.

The rearrangement uses TRBV7-3 and TRBJ2-2; D not resolved. Germline V gene sequence: CDR1 SGHTA, CDR2 FQGTGA. This CDR3 region has 13 residues. V lost 5 bases and J 2 bases, leaving 6 bases between the germline ends. The CDR3 nucleotides are TGTGCCAGCAGCCAGACTAACACCGGGGAGCTGTTTTTT. Amino acid sequence: CASSQTNTGELFF.

The chain couples TRBV5-8 to TRBJ1-1; no firm D call. Germline-derived CDR1 and CDR2 are SGHTS and YDEGEE. V was cut by 0 bases and J by 1 base, with 10 bases left in between. The CDR3 contains 15 residues. The CDR3, as DNA: TGTGCCAGCAGCTTGGGCATCAAGTCGAACACTGAAGCTTTCTTT. The encoded protein is CASSLGIKSNTEAFF.

The rearrangement joins TRBV9 to TRBJ2-1; perhaps TRBD2 as D (5 bases). The CDR3 sequence is 15 residues long. The V gene's germline CDR1 is SGDLS and CDR2 YYNGEE. V dropped 0 bases and J dropped 3 bases, with 10 bases sitting between them. The CDR3 nucleotides read TGTGCCAGCAGCGTAGCTTTACGGGACTACAATGAGCAGTTCTTC. It codes for CASSVALRDYNEQFF.

The V and J genes are TRBV9 and TRBJ1-1; 11 bases fit TRBD1. The junction had 15 bases not matched to a gene; V was cut back by 8 bases and J by 9 bases. The germline CDR1 and CDR2 sequences are SGDLS and YYNGEE. This CDR3 region has 15 residues. The CDR3 here is CARHKSRDRGSQAFF. As DNA, the CDR3 is TGTGCCAGACACAAATCCCGGGACAGGGGGTCCCAAGCTTTCTTT.

The rearrangement uses TRBV18 and TRBJ1-1; the D gene is possibly TRBD1 (5 bases). The CDR3 loop spans 13 amino acids. The ends were cut back, 1 base at V and 6 bases at J, with 9 bases in the middle. Germline V lookup: CDR1 KGHSH, CDR2 LQKENI. The CDR3 sequence is CASSPRGEAEAFF. The CDR3 nucleotides are TGTGCCAGCTCACCACGGGGGGAGGCTGAAGCTTTCTTT.

The V and J genes are TRBV18 and TRBJ1-1, with unresolved D. There are 13 residues in the CDR3. CDR1 is KGHSH and CDR2 is LQKENI in the germline V gene. Trimming stripped 4 bases from V and 0 bases from J, with 6 bases between. For the CDR3, the DNA is TGTGCCAGCTCACTGATTATGAACACTGAAGCTTTCTTT. Amino acids: CASSLIMNTEAFF.

This chain joins TRBV4-2 and TRBJ2-1; 9 bases agree with TRBD2. Germline CDR1 LGHNA, CDR2 YNFKEQ. This CDR3 has 17 amino acids. Germline trimming cut 3 bases from V and 0 bases from J; bases unmatched to any gene: 6. The DNA of the CDR3 is TGTGCCAGCAGCCAGGGACTTAGCGGGGGCTCCTACAATGAGCAGTTCTTC. Amino acid sequence: CASSQGLSGGSYNEQFF.

CDR3 sequence reads: CASSSPGRKNEKLFF. CDR3 coding DNA: TGTGCCAGCAGCTCTCCGGGACGGAAGAATGAAAAACTGTTTTTT. J is TRBJ1-4 and V is TRBV11-3; perhaps TRBD1 as D (5 bases). Trimming stripped 4 bases from V and 5 bases from J, with 14 bases between. This CDR3 spans 15 amino acids. The germline gives CDR1 SGHNT, CDR2 YENEEA.

This clone was recorded only once. This chain joins TRBV2 and TRBJ1-5; 8 bases map to TRBD1. The CDR3 loop spans 18 amino acids. V lost 3 bases and J lost 1; bases outside the gene matches: 11. Germline V gene data show CDR1 as SNHLY and CDR2 as FYNNEI. The CDR3 DNA reads as TGTGCCAGCAGTGAGGAGACAGGGGAGTTTTCAAGCAATCAGCCCCAGCATTTT. Protein sequence: CASSEETGEFSSNQPQHF.